The 29 T cell receptor beta chains reported below all come from one sample, sequenced in a study of blood T cells in healthy people across ages. A J-beta primer mix and a sample-barcoded 5' primer were used in a second PCR of roughly 6 to 11 cycles. A single record per CDR3 protein comes from TCRdb applying MiXCR to the 5' RACE reads. This table holds hundreds of thousands of distinct CDR3 sequences, approximately 29% found once. The sample comprised blood. These receptors all stem from an elderly woman in good health.

This clonotype has ten or more counts. J is TRBJ2-7 and V is TRBV20-1; TRBD1 aligns across 11 bases. Unmatched junction bases numbered 11, after V lost 6 bases and J lost 1 base. This CDR3 is built from 16 residues. Germline lookup yields CDR1 DFQATT and CDR2 SNEGSKA (reference sequence). CDR3 in DNA: TGCAGTGCCAGCCGGGACAGGGGGGTGGGATCCTACGAGCAGTACTTC. Residues: CSASRDRGVGSYEQYF.

There are a few counts of this clonotype. With a much larger clone just one base away, this may be a read error. The chain employs TRBV5-1 and TRBJ2-1; 7 nucleotides line up with TRBD1. Near its end, the DNA agrees better with TRBJ2-7, so the J call may be wrong. Germline lookup yields CDR1 SGHRS and CDR2 YFSETQ. This CDR3 is built from 15 residues. CDR3 bases: TGCGCCAGCAGCTACGACAGGGTGGGCTACAATGAGCAGTACTTC. Encoded protein: CASSYDRVGYNEQYF.

In this sample, this clonotype turned up many times. The chain recombines TRBV20-1 with TRBJ1-5; tentatively, D is TRBD1 (6 bases). The CDR3 is 13 amino acids. Germline assignment: CDR1 DFQATT and CDR2 SNEGSKA (reference sequence). V was pared by 6 bases and J by 2 bases, with 11 bases between. The CDR3 loop reads CSAEDSGNQPQHF. The CDR3 region has the DNA TGCAGTGCGGAGGACAGTGGCAATCAGCCCCAGCATTTT.

This chain connects TRBV9 to TRBJ2-7; D call uncertain. Germline V gene sequence: CDR1 SGDLS, CDR2 YYNGEE. The CDR3 has 17 residues. With 4 bases removed from V and 0 bases from J, the gap between germline ends came to 20 bases. The CDR3 sequence: CASSPSDTSTYSYEQYF. The DNA of the CDR3 is TGTGCCAGCAGCCCGTCCGATACATCAACCTACTCCTACGAGCAGTACTTC.

V usage is TRBV2 and J usage is TRBJ2-2; 9 bases agree with TRBD2. V lost 4 bases and J lost 5; bases outside the gene matches: 11. The CDR3 length is 17 residues. Per the germline V gene, CDR1 is SNHLY and CDR2 is FYNNEI. The CDR3 loop is CASSALAGSRDTGELFF. The CDR3 DNA sequence: TGTGCCAGCAGTGCCCTAGCGGGGTCCAGGGATACCGGGGAGCTGTTTTTT.

This clonotype was recorded at least ten times. CDR3 in amino acids: CASSPWQGAIGYTF. The CDR3 nucleotides read TGTGCCAGCAGCCCCTGGCAGGGGGCAATTGGCTACACCTTC. The rearrangement links TRBV2 to TRBJ1-2; 8 nucleotides line up with TRBD1. CDR1 and CDR2 from the germline V gene are SNHLY and FYNNEI. J lost 7 bases, V lost 6 bases, and 10 bases had no gene match. The CDR3 is 14 residues long.

As for this clonotype: It may be a read error: a sequence one base away is much more abundant. The chain has TRBV5-1 and TRBJ2-5, with 10 bases identical to TRBD2. Near its end, the DNA agrees better with TRBJ2-7, so the J call may be wrong. In germline, CDR1 is SGHRS, CDR2 YFSETQ. CDR3 size: 18 residues. The CDR3 region is CASSLGLAGGLTIYEQYF. CDR3 coding DNA: TGCGCCAGCAGCTTGGGATTAGCGGGGGGACTCACGATTTACGAGCAGTACTTC.

The chain has TRBV6-6 and TRBJ1-1, with unresolved D. Germline V gene sequence: CDR1 MNHNY, CDR2 SVGAGI (reference sequence). The V gene lost 2 bases and the J gene lost 0 bases, with 7 bases spanning the gap. The CDR3 extends over 14 amino acids. The CDR3 bases are TGTGCCAGCAGTTACGAGACAATGAACACTGAAGCTTTCTTT. Encoded protein: CASSYETMNTEAFF.

In this sample, this clonotype turned up a few times. The genes are TRBV7-9 and TRBJ1-1, with D uncertain. Deletions cut 3 bases from V and 1 base from J, with 12 bases between. The CDR3 totals 15 residues. Per germline, CDR1 SEHNR and CDR2 FQNEAQ (reference sequence). The CDR3 is CASSFESGSNTEAFF. CDR3 nucleotides: TGTGCCAGCAGCTTTGAGTCAGGCTCGAACACTGAAGCTTTCTTT.

This clonotype was seen repeatedly, ten times or more. This chain joins TRBV7-2 and TRBJ2-3; 10 nucleotides align to TRBD2. The germline V gene encodes CDR1 SGHTA and CDR2 FQGNSA. The CDR3 contains 19 residues. V shed 5 bases, J shed 2 bases, and the junction held 16 bases outside the gene matches. The CDR3 sequence is CASSVERGGLLLNTDTQYF. CDR3 nucleotide sequence: TGTGCCAGCAGCGTCGAGCGGGGGGGCCTTTTACTTAACACAGATACGCAGTATTTT.

The chain employs TRBV2 and TRBJ2-1, with 7 positions matching TRBD2. CDR3 length: 13 amino acids. Germline V gives CDR1 SNHLY, CDR2 FYNNEI. V lost 6 bases to trimming and J lost 7 bases; unmatched junction nucleotides: 6. The CDR3 sequence is CASSTGTTNEQFF. DNA for the CDR3: TGTGCCAGCAGCACGGGGACTACAAATGAGCAGTTCTTC.

The rearrangement links TRBV20-1 to TRBJ2-3; a weak D match, TRBD2 (6 bases). The V and J ends lost 6 bases and 2 bases respectively, with 15 bases between them. The CDR3 consists of 14 residues. Germline lookup yields CDR1 DFQATT and CDR2 SNEGSKA (reference sequence). CDR3 in amino acids: CSARDFSNTDTQYF. CDR3 nucleotide sequence: TGCAGTGCCCGGGACTTTTCCAACACAGATACGCAGTATTTT.

The chain uses TRBV6-5 and TRBJ2-3, with unresolved D. Germline loops: CDR1 MNHEY, CDR2 SVGAGI. The CDR3 extends over 14 amino acids. The germline V and J ends were trimmed by 0 bases and 6 bases, with 10 bases remaining between them. DNA of the CDR3: TGTGCCAGCAGTTACTCGAAAATCGAGGATACGCAGTATTTT. Residues: CASSYSKIEDTQYF.

This clonotype appeared many times. This chain connects TRBV12-3 or TRBV12-4 to TRBJ2-1; 12 nucleotides match TRBD2. The CDR3 loop spans 19 amino acids. J lost 2 bases, V lost 8 bases, and 16 bases had no gene match. CDR3 nucleotides: TGTGCCAGCTCCCAGGGTCCCCCTAGCGGGGGGGATGCCTACAATGAGCAGTTCTTC. This codes for CASSQGPPSGGDAYNEQFF.

The V call is TRBV20-1, the J call TRBJ2-1, with no clear D. CDR3 length: 16 residues. CDR1 is DFQATT and CDR2 is SNEGSKA in the germline V gene (reference sequence). Trimming stripped 0 bases from V and 3 bases from J, with 15 bases between. Written as DNA, the CDR3 is TGCAGTGCTAGAGATCAATGGCGGAAAGTCTACAATGAGCAGTTCTTC. Protein: CSARDQWRKVYNEQFF.

This clonotype was seen at least ten times. Being one base from a much bigger clone, this may be a read error. The chain links TRBV5-1 to TRBJ2-7; D remains unclear. The CDR3 spans 13 residues. CDR1 is SGHRS and CDR2 is YFSETQ in the germline V gene. Deletions cut 0 bases from V and 2 bases from J, with 6 bases between. The CDR3 protein is CASSLDAPYEQYF. In nucleotides, the CDR3 is TGCGCCAGCAGCTTGGACGCCCCCTACGAGCAGTACTTC.

On this clonotype itself: This is likely a read error, given that the CDR3 carries no conserved phenylalanine or tryptophan at its end. This sequence joins TRBV20-1 and TRBJ1-5; D is ambiguous. Germline CDR1 DFQATT, CDR2 SNEGSKA (reference sequence). The CDR3 contains 14 residues. V dropped 5 bases and J dropped 0 bases, with 11 bases sitting between them. The CDR3 reads CSALAGYSNQPQHC. The CDR3 coding sequence is TGCAGTGCTCTTGCAGGATATAGCAATCAGCCCCAGCATTGT.

This clonotype was recorded at least ten times. The chain combines TRBV2 with TRBJ2-5; possibly TRBD2 for D (5 bases). V shed 0 bases and J shed 7 bases, with 9 bases lying between them. The CDR3 runs 13 residues. Per the germline V gene, CDR1 is SNHLY and CDR2 is FYNNEI. The CDR3 DNA reads TGTGCCAGCAGTGAAGCGGCGGGTGGGACCCAGTACTTC. As protein: CASSEAAGGTQYF.

This clonotype was picked up many times. This chain connects TRBV19 to TRBJ2-3, with 9 bases identical to TRBD2. Germline values: CDR1 LNHDA, CDR2 SQIVND (reference sequence). J gave up 3 bases and V 5 bases, and 9 bases lay outside the gene matches. The CDR3 length is 16 residues. CDR3 bases: TGTGCCAGTAGTTCCACCGGGACTAGCCCTACAGATACGCAGTATTTT. Its translation is CASSSTGTSPTDTQYF.

This clonotype appeared a few times. V usage is TRBV6-1 and J usage is TRBJ1-5, with 8 bases fitting TRBD1. The germline V gene encodes CDR1 MNHNS and CDR2 SASEGT. V shed 4 bases, J shed 1 base, and the junction held 3 bases outside the gene matches. The CDR3 is 15 amino acids. The CDR3 sequence is CASSGTGSSNQPQHF. The CDR3 DNA reads as TGTGCCAGCAGTGGGACAGGGTCCAGCAATCAGCCCCAGCATTTT.

The J gene is TRBJ1-2, the V gene TRBV28; 8 nucleotides agree with TRBD1. The CDR3 runs to 15 residues. Unmatched junction bases numbered 7, after V lost 5 bases and J lost 2 bases. Germline CDR1 reads MDHEN; CDR2 reads SYDVKM. This CDR3 is CASSPATGVNYGYTF. The CDR3 coding sequence is TGTGCCAGCAGTCCCGCGACAGGGGTCAACTATGGCTACACCTTC.

This clonotype was picked up many times. The rearrangement links TRBV20-1 to TRBJ2-5; 8 bases align to TRBD2. The CDR3 runs 18 residues. The V segment lost 3 bases and the J segment 4 bases; nucleotides outside the gene matches: 19. Germline V gene lookup returns CDR1 DFQATT and CDR2 SNEGSKA (reference sequence). The CDR3 nucleotides read TGCAGTGCTAGGAGCGCATGGTCCCAGCGGGGGAAAACAGAGACCCAGTACTTC. Translated: CSARSAWSQRGKTETQYF.

The table lists this clonotype with a few counts. The V gene is TRBV7-3, the J gene TRBJ2-3; TRBD2 matches 9 bases. CDR1 is SGHTA and CDR2 is FQGTGA in the germline V gene. The CDR3 has 14 residues. Trimming at V came to 6 bases and at J to 2 bases, leaving 3 bases not matched to a gene. The CDR3: CASRGLADTDTQYF. The CDR3 region has the DNA TGTGCCAGCAGGGGACTAGCCGACACAGATACGCAGTATTTT.

This clonotype showed up many times. The chain has TRBV3-1 and TRBJ1-2; the D is unclear. Trimming stripped 0 bases from V and 2 bases from J, with 10 bases between. This CDR3 is 15 amino acids long. The germline CDR1 and CDR2 sequences are LGHDT and YNNKEL (reference sequence). The CDR3 DNA follows: TGTGCCAGCAGCCAAGAGCGCACAGCGAACTATGGCTACACCTTC. Protein sequence: CASSQERTANYGYTF.

This clonotype has a count of ten or more. The J gene is TRBJ2-7, the V gene TRBV6-2 or TRBV6-3; weak D call: TRBD1 (5 bases). V was cut by 4 bases and J by 5 bases, with 12 bases left in between. The germline CDR1 and CDR2 sequences are MNHEY and SVGEGT. This CDR3 has 13 amino acids. The CDR3 nucleotides read TGTGCCAGCAGTTGGCGCAGGGTTGACGAGCAGTACTTC. Encoded protein: CASSWRRVDEQYF.

In its sample, this clonotype was seen many times. The V and J genes are TRBV5-1 and TRBJ2-1; maybe TRBD1 (5 bases). Germline assignment: CDR1 SGHRS and CDR2 YFSETQ. The length of the CDR3 is 16 residues. V gave up 4 bases and J gave up 5 bases, with 19 bases separating them. In nucleotides, the CDR3 is TGCGCCAGCAGCCTAACCGGGCTAGGACACGACAATGAGCAGTTCTTC. Protein: CASSLTGLGHDNEQFF.

The chain is built from TRBV20-1 and TRBJ2-7; perhaps TRBD1 as D (5 bases). The CDR3 covers 14 residues. Trimming left V 0 bases short and J 3 bases short, with 12 bases between. CDR1 is DFQATT and CDR2 is SNEGSKA in the germline V gene (reference sequence). The CDR3 here is CSAREGAARYEQYF. For the CDR3, the DNA is TGCAGTGCTAGAGAAGGGGCCGCCCGCTACGAGCAGTACTTC.

The table lists this clonotype with a count of one. The V gene is TRBV2, the J gene TRBJ2-3; the match to TRBD2 covers 9 bases. CDR1 SNHLY and CDR2 FYNNEI come from the germline V gene. The CDR3 loop spans 15 amino acids. Trimming removed 7 bases from V and 2 bases from J; junction bases left unmatched: 7. CDR3 coding DNA: TGTGCCAGCATCGCCGGGACTAGCTTCACAGATACGCAGTATTTT. This codes for CASIAGTSFTDTQYF.

V gene TRBV7-2 combines with J gene TRBJ2-7; 8 positions agree with TRBD1. CDR1 SGHTA and CDR2 FQGNSA come from the germline V gene. There are 14 residues in the CDR3. Germline trimming cut 5 bases from V and 6 bases from J; bases unmatched to any gene: 9. CDR3 region: CASSRRTGHSEQYF. CDR3 sequence (DNA): TGTGCCAGCAGCCGCAGGACAGGGCACAGCGAGCAGTACTTC.